This T cell receptor beta chain was retrieved from a study of blood T cells in healthy people across ages. After removal of 0 bases from V and 1 base from J, the junction contained 4 bases not matched to a gene. This CDR3 is 17 amino acids long. Germline V gene data show CDR1 as SGDLS and CDR2 as YYNGEE. Isolation recovered at least 7 million PBMCs from every sample. With a J-beta primer mix and a sample-barcoded 5' primer, a second PCR ran roughly 6 to 11 cycles. All samples yielded 2.5 million or more CDR3-containing paired-end reads. Using its own MiXCR run on the 5' RACE reads, TCRdb lists one record per CDR3 protein. The sample includes 700,000 to 900,000 distinct CDR3 sequences, roughly 26% of them seen just once. A further study also used this sample, focusing on T cells of mothers and their children.

The rearrangement uses TRBV9 and TRBJ1-1, with 12 bases matching TRBD1. This TCR came from a boy aged 5 to 17 in good health. The sequenced material came from blood. The CDR3 bases are TGTGCCAGCAGCGTAGTGCCGGGACAGGGGGCGAACACTGAAGCTTTCTTT. Translated: CASSVVPGQGANTEAFF.